This T cell receptor (beta chain) came from a study of OX40 agonist ivuxolimab in advanced cancers. The study, taken as a whole, reports: Expanded peripheral T cells had an undetermined antigen specificity. Clonal expansion was seen in CD4+ and CD8+ blood T cells by week 6 at 0.1 to 3.0 mg/kg.

Sequencing was performed with immunoSEQ multiplex PCR; in TCRdb, only in-frame clones are kept and a portion is missing. The sample comprises 85,000 to 100,000 clones, 85% to 90% of which are singletons, and 0.79% rests with the top ten. Concerning this clone itself: Its target is not known. A junction end diverges from the germline sequence, so it may reflect a read error.

Germline values: CDR1 LNHDA, CDR2 SQIVND (reference sequence). CDR3 length: 16 residues. The clonotype originates from an adult with an advanced solid tumor such as melanoma, head and neck, liver or kidney cancer. V gene TRBV19 combines with J gene TRBJ1-5, with D perhaps matching TRBD1 (5 bases). The specimen was CD4+ or CD8+ T cells sorted from blood, collected in a trial of the OX40 agonist ivuxolimab. The CDR3 protein is CASSLDRLRINQPQHF. For the CDR3, the DNA is TGTGCCAGTAGTCTAGACAGATTGCGGATCAATCAGCCCCAGCATTTT.